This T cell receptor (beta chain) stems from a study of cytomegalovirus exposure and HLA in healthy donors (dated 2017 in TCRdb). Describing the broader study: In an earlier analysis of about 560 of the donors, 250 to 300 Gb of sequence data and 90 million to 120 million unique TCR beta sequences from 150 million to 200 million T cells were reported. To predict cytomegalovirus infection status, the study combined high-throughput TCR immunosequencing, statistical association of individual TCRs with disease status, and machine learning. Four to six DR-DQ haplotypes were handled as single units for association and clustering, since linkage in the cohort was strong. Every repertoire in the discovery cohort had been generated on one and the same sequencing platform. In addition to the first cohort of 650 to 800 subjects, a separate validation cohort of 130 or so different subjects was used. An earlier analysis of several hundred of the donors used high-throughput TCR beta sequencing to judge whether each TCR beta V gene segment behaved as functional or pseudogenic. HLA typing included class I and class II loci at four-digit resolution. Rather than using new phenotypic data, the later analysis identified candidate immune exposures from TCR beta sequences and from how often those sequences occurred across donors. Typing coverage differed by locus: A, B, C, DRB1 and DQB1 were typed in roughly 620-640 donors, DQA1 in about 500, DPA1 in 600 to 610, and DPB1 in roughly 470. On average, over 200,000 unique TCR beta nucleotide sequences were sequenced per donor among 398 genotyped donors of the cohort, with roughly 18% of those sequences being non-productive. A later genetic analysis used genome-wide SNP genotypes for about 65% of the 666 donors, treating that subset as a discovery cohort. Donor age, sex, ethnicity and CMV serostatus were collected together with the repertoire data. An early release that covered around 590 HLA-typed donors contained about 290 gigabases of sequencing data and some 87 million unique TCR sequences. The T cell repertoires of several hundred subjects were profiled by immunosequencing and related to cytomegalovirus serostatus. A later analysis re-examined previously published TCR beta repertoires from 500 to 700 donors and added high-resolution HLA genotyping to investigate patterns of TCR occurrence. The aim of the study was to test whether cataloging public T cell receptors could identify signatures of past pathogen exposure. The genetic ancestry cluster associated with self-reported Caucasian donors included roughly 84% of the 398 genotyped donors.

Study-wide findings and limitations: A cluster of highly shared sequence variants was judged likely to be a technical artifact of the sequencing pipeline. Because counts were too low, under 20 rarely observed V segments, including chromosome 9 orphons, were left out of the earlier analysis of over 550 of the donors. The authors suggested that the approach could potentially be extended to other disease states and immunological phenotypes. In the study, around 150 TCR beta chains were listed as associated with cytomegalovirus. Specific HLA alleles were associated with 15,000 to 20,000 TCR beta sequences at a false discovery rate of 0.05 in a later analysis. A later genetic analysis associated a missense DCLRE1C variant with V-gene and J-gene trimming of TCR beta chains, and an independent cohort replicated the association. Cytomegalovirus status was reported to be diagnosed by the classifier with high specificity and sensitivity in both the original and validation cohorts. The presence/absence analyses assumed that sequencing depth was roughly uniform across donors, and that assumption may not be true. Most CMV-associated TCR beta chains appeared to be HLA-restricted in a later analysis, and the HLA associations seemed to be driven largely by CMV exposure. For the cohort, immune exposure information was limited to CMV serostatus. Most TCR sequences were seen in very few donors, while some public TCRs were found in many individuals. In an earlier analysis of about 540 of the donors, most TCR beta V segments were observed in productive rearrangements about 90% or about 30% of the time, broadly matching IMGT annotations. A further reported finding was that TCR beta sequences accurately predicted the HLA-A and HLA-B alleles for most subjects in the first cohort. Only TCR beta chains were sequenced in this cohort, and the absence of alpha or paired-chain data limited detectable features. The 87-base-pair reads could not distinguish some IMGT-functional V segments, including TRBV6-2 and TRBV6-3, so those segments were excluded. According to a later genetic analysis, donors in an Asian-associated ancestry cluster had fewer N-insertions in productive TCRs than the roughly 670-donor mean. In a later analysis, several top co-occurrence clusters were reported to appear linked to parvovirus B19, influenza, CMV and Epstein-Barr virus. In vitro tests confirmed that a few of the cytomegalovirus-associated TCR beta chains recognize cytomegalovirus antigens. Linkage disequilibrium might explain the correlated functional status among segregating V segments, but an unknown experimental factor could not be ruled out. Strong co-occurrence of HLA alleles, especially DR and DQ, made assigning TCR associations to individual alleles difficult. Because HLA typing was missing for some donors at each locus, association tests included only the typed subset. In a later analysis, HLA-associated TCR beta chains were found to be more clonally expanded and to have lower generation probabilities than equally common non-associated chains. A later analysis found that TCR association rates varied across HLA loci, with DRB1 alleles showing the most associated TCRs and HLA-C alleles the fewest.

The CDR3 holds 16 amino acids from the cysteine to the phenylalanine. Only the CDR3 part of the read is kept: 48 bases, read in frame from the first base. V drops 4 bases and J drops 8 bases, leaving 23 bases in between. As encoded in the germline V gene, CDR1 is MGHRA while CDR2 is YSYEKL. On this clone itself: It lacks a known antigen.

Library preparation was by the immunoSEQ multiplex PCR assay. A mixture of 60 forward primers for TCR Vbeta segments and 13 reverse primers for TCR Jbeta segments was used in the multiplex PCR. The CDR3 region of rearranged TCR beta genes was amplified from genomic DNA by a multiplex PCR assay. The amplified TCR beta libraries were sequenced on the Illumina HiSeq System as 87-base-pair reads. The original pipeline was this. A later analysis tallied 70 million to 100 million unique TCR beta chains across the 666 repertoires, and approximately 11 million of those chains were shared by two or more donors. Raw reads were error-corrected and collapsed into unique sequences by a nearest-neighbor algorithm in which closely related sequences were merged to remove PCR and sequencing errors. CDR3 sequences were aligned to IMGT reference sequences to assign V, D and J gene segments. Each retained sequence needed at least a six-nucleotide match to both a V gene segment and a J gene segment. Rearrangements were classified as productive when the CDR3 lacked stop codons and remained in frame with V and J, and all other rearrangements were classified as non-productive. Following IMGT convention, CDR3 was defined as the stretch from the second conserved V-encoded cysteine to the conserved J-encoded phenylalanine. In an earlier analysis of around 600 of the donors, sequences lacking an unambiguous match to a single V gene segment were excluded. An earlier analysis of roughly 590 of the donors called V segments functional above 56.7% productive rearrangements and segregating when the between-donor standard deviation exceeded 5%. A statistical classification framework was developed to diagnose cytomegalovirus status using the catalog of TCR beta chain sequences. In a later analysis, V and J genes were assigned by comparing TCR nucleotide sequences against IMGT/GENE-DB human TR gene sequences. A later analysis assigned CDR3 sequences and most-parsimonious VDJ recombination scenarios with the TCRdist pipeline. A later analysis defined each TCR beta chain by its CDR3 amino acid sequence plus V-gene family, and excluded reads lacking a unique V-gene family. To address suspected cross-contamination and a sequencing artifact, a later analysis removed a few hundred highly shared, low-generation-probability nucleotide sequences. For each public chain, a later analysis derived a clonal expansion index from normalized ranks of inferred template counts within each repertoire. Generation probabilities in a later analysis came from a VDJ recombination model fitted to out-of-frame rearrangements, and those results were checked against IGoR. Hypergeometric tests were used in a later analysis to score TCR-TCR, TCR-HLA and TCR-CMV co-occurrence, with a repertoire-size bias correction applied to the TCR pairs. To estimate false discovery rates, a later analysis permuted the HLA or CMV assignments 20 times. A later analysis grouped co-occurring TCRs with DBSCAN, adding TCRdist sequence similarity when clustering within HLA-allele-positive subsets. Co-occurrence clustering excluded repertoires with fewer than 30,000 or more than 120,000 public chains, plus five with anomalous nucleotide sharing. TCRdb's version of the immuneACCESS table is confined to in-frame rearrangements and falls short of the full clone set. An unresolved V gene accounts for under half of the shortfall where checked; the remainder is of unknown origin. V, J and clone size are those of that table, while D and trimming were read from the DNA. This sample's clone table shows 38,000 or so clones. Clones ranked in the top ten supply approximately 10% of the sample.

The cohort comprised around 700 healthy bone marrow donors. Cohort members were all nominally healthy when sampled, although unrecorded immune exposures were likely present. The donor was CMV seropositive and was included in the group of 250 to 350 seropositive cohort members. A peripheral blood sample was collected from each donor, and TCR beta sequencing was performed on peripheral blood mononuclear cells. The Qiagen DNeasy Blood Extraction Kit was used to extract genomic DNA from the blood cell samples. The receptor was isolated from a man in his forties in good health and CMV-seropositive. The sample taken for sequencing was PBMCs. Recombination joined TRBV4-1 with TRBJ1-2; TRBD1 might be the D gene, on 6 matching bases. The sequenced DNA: TGCGCCAGCAGCCGAGAACAATCGGGGGGGCTGGGAGGCTACACCTTC. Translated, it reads CASSREQSGGLGGYTF.